The T cell receptor (beta chain) described here comes from a study of prognosis after radiotherapy for stage I lung cancer. As for the study in general: Every patient with non-small cell lung cancer was judged medically inoperable. Stereotactic body radiotherapy was given without concurrent therapy in all patients.

With two-round multiplex PCR, TCR beta CDR3 sequences were amplified from genomic DNA. The authors ran first-round PCR with primers specific to each TRBV and TRBJ gene. MiXCR, applied by TCRdb to the multiplex PCR reads, yields one record per CDR3 protein. The table lists tens of thousands of distinct CDR3 sequences, 26% of them singletons, with 7.5% in the top ten. V was trimmed by 1 base and J by 5 bases, leaving 17 bases between them. The CDR3 is 16 amino acids. Germline lookup yields CDR1 SGHAT and CDR2 FQNNGV. This clonotype was counted at least ten times. The chain is built from TRBV11-2 and TRBJ1-1, with D unresolved. The sequence was obtained from a donor of 50 years or more with non-small cell lung cancer. Material: PBMCs, obtained before or after stereotactic body radiation therapy (not recorded which). The CDR3 DNA reads as TGTGCCAGCAGCTTAGCCACGCCCGGGGAAGGGACTGAAGCTTTCTTT. Translating gives CASSLATPGEGTEAFF. The complete variable domain, with remaining parts taken from reference TRBV11-2 and TRBJ1-1, reads EAGVAQSPRYKIIEKRQSVAFWCNPISGHATLYWYQQILGQGPKLLIQFQNNGVVDDSQLPKDRFSAERLKGVDSTLKIQPAKLEDSAVYLCASSLATPGEGTEAFFGQGTRLTVV.